This TCR beta chain was identified in a study of T cell responses to AZD1222 COVID-19 vaccine (dated by TCRdb to the early 2020s). Context from the whole study: Because spike-specific TCR depth and breadth did not differ between the two schedules, AZD1222 recipients who got a second dose at roughly 4 weeks were pooled with those who got a second dose at roughly 12 weeks. Trial participants were enrolled by age into 18-55, 56-69 and 70-plus year subgroups, with about 150, 27 and 61 TCR-sequenced participants respectively. TCR sequencing was performed for more than 230 trial participants, of whom around 200 were given two doses of AZD1222 and some 25 were given two doses of MenACWY control vaccine. General findings and caveats noted by the study authors: Participants were mostly white British and included more females than males, and it was suggested by the authors that clonal diversity may have been underestimated. Nearly half of unique spike-specific TCRs reportedly recognized epitopes outside regions mutated in the B.1.351 and B.1.1.7 variants. In the small 56-69-year group, the increase in depth fell short of significance, most likely because of low power. Conclusions about previously exposed vaccinees were limited because only 6 or 7 AZD1222 recipients were SARS-CoV-2 seropositive at baseline. The whole spike protein was spanned by vaccine-associated CD4 TCRs, and dominant responses were seen in regions 160-218 and 743-854. Because no samples from the day 14 peak response were available, repertoires could be characterized only after the peak T cell response. After two AZD1222 doses, spike-specific TCR breadth and depth were significantly higher than at day 0 and than in MenACWY recipients.

The CDR3 regions of human TCRbeta chains were subjected to immunosequencing. In the authors' own workflow: Repertoire TCRs were matched against a reference library of SARS-CoV-2-specific TCRs generated with the MIRA antigen-specificity platform. Breadth meant the fraction of unique TCRs that were SARS-CoV-2-associated, whereas depth meant the fraction of total T cells that were SARS-CoV-2-associated. Using the MIRA data, each spike-specific TCR was mapped to the spike region that the TCR reacts to and placed in a CD4 or CD8 class. Log10-transformed breadth and depth values were compared by one-way ANOVA with Sidak's multiple comparisons tests. Held by TCRdb, this immuneACCESS table contains in-frame sequences only and omits some clones. Under half of the omission traces to an unresolved V gene where checked; the cause of the rest is unknown. D and trimming were read from the DNA, whereas the V and J calls and clone size are those reported in that table. For this sample the table gives over 100,000 clones, of which just over 85% were detected only once. The ten largest clones represent around 20% of the sample.

Notes on this clone: Its recognized antigen is unknown. There are no base qualities to consult, and no much larger clone falls within one base.

The sample's time point label, in plain terms: baseline before first vaccination. Vaccinee samples came from UK trials COV001 and COV002, including a single-blind randomized controlled phase 2/3 trial of AZD1222 (ChAdOx1 nCoV-19) in healthy adults. Trial participant PBMC samples were collected at day 0 and day 28 after the second dose for TCRbeta chain sequencing. V is clipped by 3 bases and J by 6 bases, and the sequence between their germline boundaries is 6 bases long. From the cysteine through the phenylalanine, the CDR3 covers 11 amino acids. Just CDR3 DNA is preserved here, 33 bases in frame from base 1. From the germline V gene, CDR1 is SGDLS and CDR2 is YYNGEE.

Recombination joined TRBV9 with TRBJ1-2, with no reliable assignment of the D segment. The material sequenced was peripheral blood, taken on day 0 of AZD1222 vaccination. This receptor was obtained from an adult in good health. CDR3 sequence: CASSGGNGYTF. The nucleotide sequence is given as TGTGCCAGCAGCGGAGGTAATGGCTACACCTTC.